Included here is one TCR beta chain sequence, with context. Its antigen is undetermined. When replicate PCRs were run on sorted subsets, they used roughly 0.2 ug DNA, around 33,000 T cell genomes. Profiling relied on immunoSEQ multiplex PCR, and the TCRdb table lists in-frame clones only, not all of them. The sample holds around 2.5 million clones, more than 85% seen once. All participating donors were Caucasian adults from Nashville, Tennessee. The data belong to a study of shared clonotypes between healthy human individuals. Overall study context: Each donor contributed plates that comprised three CD4 naive, three CD4 memory, two CD8 naive and one CD8 memory.

The study, taken as a whole, reports: Naive subsets tended to show greater estimated richness than memory subsets.

The sample was naive CD4+ T cells from PBMCs. Subset given: CD45RA+ positively selected. The origin of this receptor is a man aged 18-30 years in good health. Some clones in this sample may be carry-over from other donors' samples.

The CDR3 DNA reads as TGTGCCAGCAGCCCCTCTAGGGGAACCGGGGAGCTGTTTTTT. Protein sequence: CASSPSRGTGELFF. The chain has TRBV7-3 and TRBJ2-2; the D gene is possibly TRBD1 (5 bases). Germline-derived CDR1 and CDR2 are SGHTA and FQGTGA. The V gene lost 5 bases and the J gene lost 5 bases, with 12 bases spanning the gap. CDR3 length equals 14 residues.